One and the same sample provided the 3 T cell receptor beta chains below, sequenced in a study of metastatic and nonmetastatic thyroid tumors. From the PCR reads, TCRdb re-called clones with MiXCR. The data contain about 14,000 clones, approximately 31% of them singletons. Thyroid surgery was performed in patients who had received no treatment beforehand. Sequences were obtained from tumor tissue. The receptors were gathered from a female donor with papillary thyroid cancer or a benign thyroid nodule (not recorded which). Some clones in this sample may be carry-over from other donors' samples.

V gene TRBV11-1 combines with J gene TRBJ1-1; a possible D gene is TRBD1 (6 bases). The CDR3 totals 13 residues. The V end was cut by 5 bases, the J end by 6 bases, with 13 bases between. The germline V gene has CDR1 SGHAT and CDR2 FQDESV (reference sequence). The CDR3 DNA follows: TGTGCCAGCAGCCGAAACAGGGTCGCTGAAGCTTTCTTT. As protein: CASSRNRVAEAFF.

The V gene is TRBV20-1, the J gene TRBJ2-7, with D uncertain. The germline V and J ends were trimmed by 1 base and 2 bases, with 9 bases remaining between them. Germline assignment: CDR1 DFQATT and CDR2 SNEGSKA (reference sequence). The CDR3 is 13 amino acids. CDR3 region: CSARGGEAYEQYF. The CDR3 DNA reads as TGCAGTGCTAGAGGTGGCGAGGCCTACGAGCAGTACTTC.

V is TRBV11-2 and J is TRBJ1-6; D is uncertain. The CDR3 is 15 amino acids. The V end was cut by 0 bases, the J end by 7 bases, with 10 bases between. Germline V gene lookup returns CDR1 SGHAT and CDR2 FQNNGV. Here the CDR3 reads CASSLDGWKNSPLHF. DNA for the CDR3: TGTGCCAGCAGCTTAGACGGGTGGAAAAATTCACCCCTCCACTTT. The variable domain in full, completed from reference TRBV11-2 and TRBJ1-6, reads EAGVAQSPRYKIIEKRQSVAFWCNPISGHATLYWYQQILGQGPKLLIQFQNNGVVDDSQLPKDRFSAERLKGVDSTLKIQPAKLEDSAVYLCASSLDGWKNSPLHFGNGTRLTVT.